This TCR beta chain was sequenced during a study of cytomegalovirus exposure and HLA in healthy donors. Overall study results and limits: Three of the chains that were CMV-associated were confirmed in vitro to be specific for CMV antigens.

TCRdb's copy holds only in-frame clones and misses some; the assay was immunoSEQ multiplex PCR. This repertoire shows fewer than 60,000 clones, approximately 93% found once; its top ten account for roughly 1.8%. This clone has only a few counts. Its antigen is not identified. The germline CDR1 and CDR2 sequences are MNHEY and SMNVEV (reference sequence). CDR3 size: 15 residues. Trimming removed 1 base from V and 4 bases from J, with 13 bases in between. The sequencing input was PBMCs. The rearrangement joins TRBV27 to TRBJ1-2; D is perhaps TRBD1 (6 bases). This TCR came from a young woman in good health and CMV-seropositive. The CDR3 sequence is CASSLFSGTPYGYTF. DNA of the CDR3: TGTGCCAGCAGTTTATTCTCCGGGACACCCTATGGCTACACCTTC.